This TCR beta chain was recovered during a study of blood T cell repertoires in COVID-19 (dated by TCRdb to 2020 to 2021). Regarding the study in general: Samples from collaborators originated in the United States, Italy and Spain and spanned both the acute and convalescent phases of COVID-19. Deeply sampled blood TCRbeta repertoires from subjects exposed to, actively infected with, or recovered from COVID-19 were included in the dataset. Nearly every sample came with metadata listing a de-identified subject ID, COVID-19 status, age in years and sex. Where HLA class I and class II types were available, the types were taken from metadata supplied by the sample provider, not from assay-based typing. The prospective study material was composed of cDNA or gDNA derived from T cells, B-cell-depleted T cells, or PBMCs. A freely available public database, intended as a resource for researchers studying the immune response to SARS-CoV-2, is where the repertoires were released. Samples were obtained from the ongoing ImmuneRACE study (first 160 participants) and from roughly 1,300 subjects provided by 6 global collaborators. Summary of the overall study and its limitations: How much clinical and demographic metadata was included differed by source and by participant, and the metadata was provided uncurated.

TCRbeta CDR3 regions were amplified from genomic DNA using the immunoSEQ Assay, a bias-controlled multiplex PCR. The authors processed their data as follows. The number of nucleated cells in each sample was estimated from the amplification of reference gene primers within the assay. To quantify the absolute abundance of each unique TCRbeta CDR3 rearrangement, sequence reads were collapsed and filtered. Productive Simpson clonality was computed per sample as the square root of Simpson's diversity index over productive rearrangements. The table comes from immuneACCESS by way of TCRdb, which keeps in-frame sequences with V and J called. Part of the clones is missing from these tables; in studies checked, under half for an unresolved V gene and the rest for unknown reasons. V and J calls and clone size come straight from that table; D and trimming were deduced from the DNA. The sample profile shows about 280,000 clones; roughly 85% of them were found once. The ten largest make up 6% of the sample.

CDR1 and CDR2 (MDHEN, SYDVKM) derive from the germline V gene. Trimming removed 2 bases from V and 7 bases from J, leaving 6 bases between the germline ends. Taken from cysteine to phenylalanine, the CDR3 has 12 residues. Of all the DNA, just the CDR3 is kept, 36 bases in frame from base 1. This clone was counted a single time. What antigen it recognizes has not been identified. There are no base qualities to consult, and no much larger clone falls within one base. Participants in the prospective study were enrolled through a virtual design, were aged about 18 to 100 years, and lived in roughly 24 United States geographic areas. To assign participants to cohorts, the prospective study relied on clinical history that participants themselves reported in a screening survey and a study questionnaire. ImmuneRACE Cohort 3 recovered participants were defined by two consecutive negative NP/OP PCR tests, healthcare professional clearance, or symptom resolution. Mobile phlebotomists in the prospective study collected whole blood, serum and a nasopharyngeal or oropharyngeal swab from every participant. Additional blood draws and questionnaires over an approximately 2-month period could optionally be provided by prospective study participants. Blood samples from the prospective study were shipped frozen or at room temperature prior to DNA extraction.

The sequencing sample was made of PBMCs or T cells enriched from blood (not recorded which). This clonotype was obtained from a woman aged 35 to 49 who had recovered from COVID-19. The chain uses TRBV28 and TRBJ1-5, with the D gene too uncertain to name. The sequenced DNA: TGTGCCAGCAGTTTAATCTTCCAGCCCCAGCATTTT. It specifies CASSLIFQPQHF.